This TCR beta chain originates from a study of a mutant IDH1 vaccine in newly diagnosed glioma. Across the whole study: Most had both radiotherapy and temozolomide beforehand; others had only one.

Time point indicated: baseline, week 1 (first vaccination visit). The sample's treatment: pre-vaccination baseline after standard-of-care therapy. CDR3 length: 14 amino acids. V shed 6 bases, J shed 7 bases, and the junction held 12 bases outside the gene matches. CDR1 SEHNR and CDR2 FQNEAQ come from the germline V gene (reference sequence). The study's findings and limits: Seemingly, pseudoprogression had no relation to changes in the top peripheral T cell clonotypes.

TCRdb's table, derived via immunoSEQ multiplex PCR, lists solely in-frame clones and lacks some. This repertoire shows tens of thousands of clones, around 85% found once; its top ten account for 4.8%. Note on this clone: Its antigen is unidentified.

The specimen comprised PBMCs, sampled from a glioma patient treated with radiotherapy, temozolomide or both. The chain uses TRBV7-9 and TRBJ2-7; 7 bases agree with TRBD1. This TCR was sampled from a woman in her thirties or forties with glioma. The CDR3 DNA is TGTGCCAGCAGTAGAGGGACAGCCCTTAGGGAGCAGTACTTC. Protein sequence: CASSRGTALREQYF.